This is a list of T cell receptor beta chains from one sample in a study of patients and donors after allogeneic stem cell transplantation. One entry per CDR3 protein results from TCRdb running MiXCR on the RT-PCR reads. The sample holds some 960,000 distinct CDR3 sequences; roughly 18% are singletons and the top ten take 5% to 6.5%. Material: blood, either unsorted or a sorted T cell fraction (not recorded which). These receptors all stem from a human donor who was either an allogeneic HSCT recipient or a stem cell or donor lymphocyte infusion donor (not recorded which). It is not recorded whose cells these are; they may come from a transplant donor. Each CDR3 is given with its conserved first and last residue. D genes are given only for firm matches. Only some rows state a clone size, as once, few, many or a class for expanded clones.

v_call,j_call,clone_size,d_call,cdr3_nt,cdr3_aa
TRBV11-1,TRBJ2-1,NA,TRBD2,TGTGCCAGCAGCTTAGCCTTCGGGACGGGAGGGCCAGATGAGCAGTTCTTC,CASSLAFGTGGPDEQFF
TRBV5-5,TRBJ2-2,NA,TRBD2,TGTGCCAGCAGCTTGGAACTAGCGTTCACCGGGGAGCTGTTTTTT,CASSLELAFTGELFF
TRBV27,TRBJ2-1,NA,TRBD2,TGTGCCAGCAGTGCGTGGACTAGCTTCACGTACAATGAGCAGTTCTTC,CASSAWTSFTYNEQFF
TRBV27,TRBJ2-3,NA,NA,TGTGCCAGCAGCCTTACAGGGTTCGGCACAGATACGCAGTATTTT,CASSLTGFGTDTQYF
TRBV6-2/TRBV6-3,TRBJ2-3,few,TRBD2,TGTGCCAGCACCACGAGCGGGGGCACAGATACGCAGTATTTT,CASTTSGGTDTQYF
TRBV12-3/TRBV12-4,TRBJ2-2,few,NA,TGTGCCAGTCGTAAGCTAGCGACGAACACCGGGGAGCTGTTTTTT,CASRKLATNTGELFF
TRBV20-1,TRBJ2-7,many,NA,TGCAGTGCTAGAGATTTTCAGGGCGAAAGCTCCTACGAGCAGTACTTC,CSARDFQGESSYEQYF
TRBV30,TRBJ2-3,NA,NA,TGTGCCTGGAGTTTCAGGGGAGTCAGGGATACGCAGTATTTT,CAWSFRGVRDTQYF
TRBV20-1,TRBJ2-1,NA,TRBD2,TGCAGTGCTATGACTAGCAGAAGGTACAATGAGCAGTTCTTC,CSAMTSRRYNEQFF
TRBV20-1,TRBJ2-3,NA,TRBD2,TGCAGTGCTAGACCGAGACTAGCCCATACGCAGTATTTT,CSARPRLAHTQYF
TRBV9,TRBJ1-1,few,NA,TGTGCCAGCAGCCCCCCCGGGCGGACTGAAGCTTTCTTT,CASSPPGRTEAFF
TRBV20-1,TRBJ2-5,NA,TRBD2,TGCAGTGCTAAGAGGACTAGCGGGACACAGGGGCAAGAGACCCAGTACTTC,CSAKRTSGTQGQETQYF
TRBV6-1,TRBJ2-1,few,TRBD1,TGTGCCAGCAGACCCCGGGACAGCTCCTACAATGAGCAGTTCTTC,CASRPRDSSYNEQFF
TRBV2,TRBJ2-7,NA,NA,TGTGCCAGCAGTGAAAACAAGGTAACCTACGAGCAGTACTTC,CASSENKVTYEQYF
TRBV12-5,TRBJ1-1,few,TRBD1,TGTGCTAGTGGTTTGCCCATCGGGACAGCTCTCCGGAGGGACACTGAAGCTTTCTTT,CASGLPIGTALRRDTEAFF
TRBV7-8,TRBJ2-4,NA,TRBD2,TGTGCCAGCACCCCCCTTGCGGGAGGGTGGGAAAACATTCAGTACTTC,CASTPLAGGWENIQYF
TRBV5-6,TRBJ1-1,once,NA,TGTGCCAGCGGGGAAGCCCTCGCGTCAGCTTTCTTT,CASGEALASAFF
TRBV27,TRBJ2-1,few,NA,TGTGCCAGCAGCTATCTTCCGGACGAGCTACCGTTCTTC,CASSYLPDELPFF
TRBV7-3,TRBJ1-1,NA,NA,TGTGCCAGCAGGTTGCCCGAGAACACTGAAGCTTTCTTT,CASRLPENTEAFF
TRBV28,TRBJ2-7,NA,TRBD2,TGTGCCAGCAGTTCCCGGGCGGGAGGGCCCTACGAGCAGTACTTC,CASSSRAGGPYEQYF
TRBV6-1,TRBJ2-7,few,TRBD1,TGTGCCAGCGGGATTCCGGGACAGGGGGCCTACGAGCAGTACTTC,CASGIPGQGAYEQYF
TRBV10-3,TRBJ1-1,many,TRBD1,TGTGCCATCACCCCAACAGGGGTAAGGACTGAAGCTTTCTTT,CAITPTGVRTEAFF
TRBV11-3,TRBJ2-5,few,TRBD2,TGTGCCAGCAGCTGGACTAGCGGGGACCAAGAGACCCAGTACTTC,CASSWTSGDQETQYF
TRBV20-1,TRBJ2-7,NA,NA,TGCAGTGCTAGAGATTATCGGGACGCGAGCTCCTACGAGCAGTACTTC,CSARDYRDASSYEQYF
TRBV12-3/TRBV12-4,TRBJ2-2,NA,TRBD1,TGTGCCAGCAGCCGAGACAGGGCCGGGGAGCTGTTTTTT,CASSRDRAGELFF
TRBV29-1,TRBJ2-7,few,TRBD1,TGCAGCGTTGCGAGGGACAGGTCCTACGAGCAGTACTTC,CSVARDRSYEQYF
TRBV29-1,TRBJ1-3,few,NA,TGCAGCGTCGTTAAGGGGGGAAACACCATATATTTT,CSVVKGGNTIYF
TRBV20-1,TRBJ1-4,NA,NA,TGCAGTGCGGACCGCAGGGGAACTAATGAAAAACTGTTTTTT,CSADRRGTNEKLFF
TRBV20-1,TRBJ1-1,few,NA,TGCAGTGCTAGAGATCGGAGGGTCATAAGAAACACTGAAGCTTTCTTT,CSARDRRVIRNTEAFF
TRBV5-1,TRBJ2-5,NA,NA,TGCGCCAGCAGCTTGAGTAACGACTTTGGAGAGACCCAGTACTTC,CASSLSNDFGETQYF
TRBV20-1,TRBJ1-4,few,NA,TGCAGTGCTACGCCCGGGACCGTGGGTGAAAAACTGTTTTTT,CSATPGTVGEKLFF
TRBV12-3/TRBV12-4,TRBJ2-2,few,NA,TGTGCCAGCATAGTCGGGACCGGGGAGCTGTTTTTT,CASIVGTGELFF
TRBV5-1,TRBJ2-1,NA,NA,TGCGCCAGCAGCTTGGTGTCAGGAGGGTCTGGTAATGAGCAGTTCTTC,CASSLVSGGSGNEQFF
TRBV6-2/TRBV6-3,TRBJ1-2,few,NA,TGTGCCAGCATCAATCCGGGAGCCAACTATGGCTACACCTTC,CASINPGANYGYTF
TRBV6-5,TRBJ2-5,few,NA,TGTGCCAGCAGTTATTCGGGGGACTTCCAAGAGACCCAGTACTTC,CASSYSGDFQETQYF
TRBV5-1,TRBJ2-1,many,TRBD2,TGCGCCAGCAGGATTGAGCTAGCGGGGGCGGGTGAGCAGTTCTTC,CASRIELAGAGEQFF
TRBV5-1,TRBJ2-7,many,NA,TGCGCCAGCAGCTTGGCGGACAGAGACTACGAGCAGTACTTC,CASSLADRDYEQYF
TRBV20-1,TRBJ2-1,few,NA,TGCAGTGCTCCGGCGGGGAGAGCCTACAATGAGCAGTTCTTC,CSAPAGRAYNEQFF
TRBV12-3/TRBV12-4,TRBJ2-3,NA,NA,TGTGCCAGCAGTTTACGGCCTAGCAAGACGGCAGATACGCAGTATTTT,CASSLRPSKTADTQYF
TRBV9,TRBJ1-1,NA,NA,TGTGCCAGCAGCGTAGCAGGGGCGGCAGAAGCTTTCTTT,CASSVAGAAEAFF
TRBV5-1,TRBJ2-6,few,NA,TGCGCCAGCAGCAACCCCCTCTCTGGGGCCAACGTCCTGACTTTC,CASSNPLSGANVLTF
TRBV12-3/TRBV12-4,TRBJ2-5,many,NA,TGTGCCAGCAGTTTTAATGTTCCGGGAGAGACCCAGTACTTC,CASSFNVPGETQYF
TRBV7-3,TRBJ1-1,NA,NA,TGTGCCAGCAACCGACAGGTCACCACTGAAGCTTTCTTT,CASNRQVTTEAFF
TRBV5-6,TRBJ2-7,NA,TRBD2,TGTGCCAGTCATCCGAGCGGGAGCCACGAGCAGTACTTC,CASHPSGSHEQYF
TRBV6-5,TRBJ2-3,NA,NA,TGTGCCAGCAGTTGGGGGGCTGCTGCCGATACGCAGTATTTT,CASSWGAAADTQYF
TRBV7-9,TRBJ2-1,many,NA,TGTGCCAGCAGCCCCGGCAGGGTGTCCTACAATGAGCAGTTCTTC,CASSPGRVSYNEQFF
TRBV29-1,TRBJ2-2,NA,NA,TGCAGCGTTGTGGACACCGGGGAGCTGTTTTTT,CSVVDTGELFF
TRBV9,TRBJ2-2,many,NA,TGTGCCAGCAGCGTAGACCCGAACACCGGGGAGCTGTTTTTT,CASSVDPNTGELFF
TRBV12-3/TRBV12-4,TRBJ1-2,few,TRBD1,TGTGCCAGCAGCTCAACAGGGGTTGGCTATGGCTACACCTTC,CASSSTGVGYGYTF
TRBV7-8,TRBJ2-1,NA,NA,TGTGCCAGCAGCTCTGGAGTAGTTGAGCAGTTCTTC,CASSSGVVEQFF
TRBV10-3,TRBJ1-2,NA,NA,TGTGCCATCGGGGACCGTAACTATGGCTACACCTTC,CAIGDRNYGYTF
TRBV10-3,TRBJ2-1,NA,NA,TGTGCCATCAGTGAGACGAATGAGCAGTTCTTC,CAISETNEQFF